The clone carrying this TCR beta chain appeared a few times. Antigen unknown. This CDR3 is built from 14 residues. V was trimmed by 7 bases and J by 4 bases, leaving 15 bases between them. The V gene's germline CDR1 is LGHNA and CDR2 YSLEER. These data come from a study of graft-versus-host responses after intestinal transplantation. For the study at large: Isolated intestinal, liver-intestinal, or multivisceral transplants had been given to the recipients. Recipients were all induced with anti-thymocyte globulin, then given tacrolimus and steroids for 3 to 4 years. Points from the study as a whole: Marrow from the recipient contained GvH clones, some of which had appeared first in ileum or blood. Individuals who had graft-donor T cell macrochimerism had allografts that showed high graft-versus-host to host-versus-graft clonal ratios.

TCRdb's copy holds only in-frame clones and misses some; the assay was immunoSEQ multiplex PCR. The data show about 90,000 clones, 88% seen once. This chain connects TRBV4-3 to TRBJ2-3, with D tentatively TRBD2 (5 bases). Material: unstimulated CD4+ T cells sorted from spleen or lymph node cells, obtained before transplant. The receptor was derived from a human donor who was the organ donor for an intestinal transplant. The CDR3 coding sequence is TGCGCCAGCATTGGACCAGAGGGTCCAGATACGCAGTATTTT. The encoded protein is CASIGPEGPDTQYF.